This note documents a single T cell receptor beta chain sequence. TCRdb reprocessed the 5' RACE reads; each CDR3 protein has one entry and no DNA is given. Recorded for this sample: over 150,000 distinct CDR3 sequences. This sample was included in a study of T cells expressing NK-cell markers. Study context: With respect to HCMV, seven of the eight sequenced donors were seropositive, and one was seronegative.

CDR3 length equals 15 residues. Per germline, CDR1 SGHRS and CDR2 YFSETQ. The TCR originated in a woman between 45 and 65 years old in good health. The sample was blood T cells: a sorted CD56 or NKG2C T cell subset, CD4+ or CD8+ T cells, or bulk PBMC T cells (not recorded which). This chain uses TRBV5-1 with TRBJ1-2. The CDR3: CASSLKMVGRYGYTF.